These T cell receptor beta chains were read from a single sample in a study of blood T cells in healthy people across ages. MiXCR, applied by TCRdb to the 5' RACE reads, yields one record per CDR3 protein. The sample has 1.5 million to 2 million distinct CDR3 sequences; around 48% are singletons. Source material: blood. These receptors all come from a woman aged 40 to 55 in good health. CDR3s include the opening cysteine and the closing phenylalanine or tryptophan. D genes are given only for firm matches. Expanded clones are given a class, and other clones once, few, many or no size at all.

TRBV5-1	TRBJ2-3	.	few	CASRGGARTDTQYF	TGCGCCAGCAGAGGGGGGGCGAGGACAGATACGCAGTATTTT
TRBV29-1	TRBJ1-2	.	few	CSVDKGTNYGYTF	TGCAGCGTTGATAAGGGAACCAACTATGGCTACACCTTC
TRBV5-1	TRBJ1-5	.	.	CASSLEAAGSNQPQHF	TGCGCCAGCAGCTTGGAAGCGGCAGGGAGCAATCAGCCCCAGCATTTT
TRBV20-1	TRBJ2-3	.	.	CSARAGGGLGDTQYF	TGCAGTGCTAGAGCGGGTGGGGGGCTCGGAGATACGCAGTATTTT
TRBV5-1	TRBJ2-3	TRBD2	many	CASSLGLAGKDTQYF	TGCGCCAGCAGCCTAGGACTAGCGGGGAAGGATACGCAGTATTTT
TRBV11-2	TRBJ2-6	.	.	CASSWPGTGLSGANVLTF	TGTGCCAGCAGCTGGCCGGGGACGGGACTCTCTGGGGCCAACGTCCTGACTTTC
TRBV20-1	TRBJ2-7	TRBD1	.	CSARGRDRVWNEQYF	TGCAGTGCTAGAGGCCGGGACAGAGTTTGGAACGAGCAGTACTTC
TRBV27	TRBJ2-7	.	few	CASSFTRGAREQYF	TGTGCCAGCAGTTTTACCAGGGGGGCGAGGGAGCAGTACTTC
TRBV12-3/TRBV12-4	TRBJ1-5	.	.	CASRDSNNQPQHF	TGTGCCAGCAGGGATAGCAACAATCAGCCCCAGCATTTT
TRBV20-1	TRBJ1-4	TRBD1	.	CSAQTGGREKLFF	TGCAGTGCTCAGACAGGGGGCAGGGAAAAACTGTTTTTT
TRBV1	TRBJ2-5	.	.	CTSSQDEVTSGVKETQYF	TGCACCAGCAGCCAAGATGAAGTCACTAGCGGGGTGAAAGAGACCCAGTACTTC
TRBV20-1	TRBJ2-3	TRBD2	few	CSARRGGSDTQYF	TGCAGTGCTAGGCGGGGGGGGTCGGATACGCAGTATTTT
TRBV20-1	TRBJ2-7	.	.	CSVRRGGTYEQYF	TGCAGTGTTAGGAGAGGTGGAACCTACGAGCAGTACTTC
TRBV2	TRBJ2-5	TRBD2	once	CASSDRGSGRQETQYF	TGTGCCAGCAGTGACCGCGGTAGCGGGAGGCAAGAGACCCAGTACTTC
TRBV6-2/TRBV6-3	TRBJ2-1	TRBD2	.	CASSSRTSGKQFF	TGTGCCAGCAGTTCTCGGACTAGCGGAAAGCAGTTCTTC
TRBV6-2/TRBV6-3	TRBJ2-5	TRBD1	.	CASRLRQGALGKQETQYF	TGTGCCAGCAGGCTCAGACAGGGGGCGCTCGGCAAGCAAGAGACCCAGTACTTC
TRBV13	TRBJ1-1	.	.	CASSPGSVQAEAFF	TGTGCCAGCAGCCCGGGTTCAGTTCAGGCTGAAGCTTTCTTT
TRBV12-3/TRBV12-4	TRBJ2-7	.	.	CASSLVRFEQYF	TGTGCCAGCAGTTTAGTCCGTTTCGAGCAGTACTTC
TRBV27	TRBJ2-7	.	.	CASSYNRVGSEQYF	TGTGCCAGCAGTTACAACAGGGTTGGTAGCGAGCAGTACTTC
TRBV4-1	TRBJ2-7	.	.	CASSHLGGVYEQYF	TGCGCCAGCAGCCACTTAGGGGGTGTGTACGAGCAGTACTTC
TRBV24-1	TRBJ2-1	TRBD2	few	CATSDPSAGGAYNEQFF	TGTGCCACCAGTGATCCTTCAGCGGGGGGAGCCTACAATGAGCAGTTCTTC
TRBV2	TRBJ1-3	.	.	CASRAPEVGAGNTIYF	TGTGCCAGCAGAGCCCCCGAGGTTGGGGCTGGAAACACCATATATTTT
TRBV18	TRBJ2-3	TRBD1	.	CASSRTGGLTDTQYF	TGTGCCAGCTCACGGACAGGGGGCCTCACAGATACGCAGTATTTT
TRBV6-2/TRBV6-3	TRBJ1-1	TRBD1	.	CASRNRGGVTEAFF	TGTGCCAGCAGAAATCGAGGGGGCGTCACTGAAGCTTTCTTT
TRBV4-3	TRBJ2-1	TRBD2	few	CASSQGPWGSGAGNEQFF	TGCGCCAGCAGCCAAGGTCCCTGGGGTAGCGGGGCGGGGAATGAGCAGTTCTTC
TRBV28	TRBJ2-5	.	.	CASSLIGWETQYF	TGTGCCAGCAGTTTAATCGGTTGGGAGACCCAGTACTTC
TRBV5-1	TRBJ1-4	.	.	CASREGRGGTTNEKLFF	TGCGCCAGCAGAGAAGGACGGGGGGGGACAACTAATGAAAAACTGTTTTTT
TRBV5-1	TRBJ2-6	TRBD1	.	CASSFYPGGASGANVLTF	TGCGCCAGCAGCTTCTACCCAGGGGGCGCTTCAGGGGCCAACGTCCTGACTTTC
TRBV28	TRBJ2-7	.	.	CASSLLLGEQYF	TGTGCCAGCAGTTTATTACTTGGCGAGCAGTACTTC
TRBV6-2/TRBV6-3	TRBJ1-2	TRBD1	few	CASRQGAVDGYTF	TGTGCCAGCAGACAGGGGGCTGTTGATGGCTACACCTTC
TRBV4-1	TRBJ1-2	.	.	CASSQDQGMDYGYTF	TGCGCCAGCAGCCAAGATCAGGGGATGGACTATGGCTACACCTTC
TRBV6-5	TRBJ1-5	TRBD1	few	CASGRDRAGPTQHF	TGTGCCAGCGGAAGAGACAGGGCCGGGCCTACCCAGCATTTT
TRBV27	TRBJ2-1	TRBD1	.	CASSLGQGVGNEQFF	TGTGCCAGCAGTTTGGGACAGGGGGTCGGGAATGAGCAGTTCTTC
TRBV6-1	TRBJ2-7	TRBD2	few	CASSPSGGAEQYF	TGTGCCAGCAGCCCAAGCGGGGGAGCCGAGCAGTACTTC
TRBV6-6	TRBJ2-3	.	few	CASRLLNTQYF	TGTGCCAGCAGACTCCTGAATACGCAGTATTTT
TRBV6-1	TRBJ2-7	.	.	CASSGLQGIYEQYF	TGTGCCAGCAGTGGACTACAGGGTATCTACGAGCAGTACTTC
TRBV5-1	TRBJ1-6	.	.	CASSLVGDGLSSPLHF	TGCGCCAGCAGCTTGGTCGGGGACGGCCTTAGTTCACCCCTCCACTTT
TRBV6-6	TRBJ2-2	.	.	CASRDTGEGVGGELFF	TGTGCCAGCAGGGACACAGGGGAGGGCGTCGGCGGGGAGCTGTTTTTT
TRBV29-1	TRBJ1-3	.	.	CSVEVPGRGSGNTIYF	TGCAGCGTTGAGGTCCCAGGCCGCGGCTCCGGAAACACCATATATTTT
TRBV12-3/TRBV12-4	TRBJ1-5	.	.	CASSLWAGGLSNQPQHF	TGTGCCAGCAGTTTATGGGCTGGAGGCCTTAGCAATCAGCCCCAGCATTTT
TRBV5-1	TRBJ2-5	TRBD1	.	CASSLAGTGGAETQYF	TGCGCCAGCAGCTTGGCCGGGACAGGGGGTGCGGAGACCCAGTACTTC
TRBV12-3/TRBV12-4	TRBJ2-6	.	.	CASSLLDGSSGANVLTF	TGTGCCAGCAGTTTGTTGGACGGAAGCTCTGGGGCCAACGTCCTGACTTTC
TRBV27	TRBJ2-3	.	.	CASSLRGGRWDTQYF	TGTGCCAGCAGTTTGAGGGGGGGCCGGTGGGATACGCAGTATTTT
TRBV21-1	TRBJ2-7	.	.	CASSSRTDSSYEQYF	TGTGCCAGCAGCTCCCGGACAGACTCATCCTACGAGCAGTACTTC
TRBV3-1	TRBJ2-5	.	few	CASSQRRGYSKDKETQYF	TGTGCCAGCAGCCAAAGGAGGGGTTATTCAAAAGATAAAGAGACCCAGTACTTC
TRBV10-3	TRBJ1-2	TRBD1	few	CAISGQDRSNYGYTF	TGTGCCATCAGCGGACAGGATCGGAGTAACTATGGCTACACCTTC